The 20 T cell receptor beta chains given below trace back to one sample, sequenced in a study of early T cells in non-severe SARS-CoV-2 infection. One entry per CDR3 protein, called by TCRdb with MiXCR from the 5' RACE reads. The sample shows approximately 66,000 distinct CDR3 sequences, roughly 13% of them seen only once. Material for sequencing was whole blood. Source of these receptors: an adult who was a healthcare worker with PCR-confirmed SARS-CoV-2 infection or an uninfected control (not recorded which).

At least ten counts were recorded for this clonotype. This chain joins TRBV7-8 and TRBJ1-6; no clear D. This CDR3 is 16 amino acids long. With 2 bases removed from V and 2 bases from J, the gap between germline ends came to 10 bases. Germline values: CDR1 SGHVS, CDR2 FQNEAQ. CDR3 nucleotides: TGTGCCAGCAGCTTAATGGCAGTCACCTATAATTCACCCCTCCACTTT. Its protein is CASSLMAVTYNSPLHF.

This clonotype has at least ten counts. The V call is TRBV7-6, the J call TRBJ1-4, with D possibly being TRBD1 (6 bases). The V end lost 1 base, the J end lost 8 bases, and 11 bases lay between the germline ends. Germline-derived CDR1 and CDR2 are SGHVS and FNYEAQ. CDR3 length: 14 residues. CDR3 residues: CASSLVGGPEKLFF. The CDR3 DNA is TGTGCCAGCAGCTTAGTGGGGGGGCCGGAAAAACTGTTTTTT. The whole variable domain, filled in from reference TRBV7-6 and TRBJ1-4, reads GAGVSQSPRYKVTKRGQDVALRCDPISGHVSLYWYRQALGQGPEFLTYFNYEAQQDKSGLPNDRFSAERPEGSISTLTIQRTEQRDSAMYRCASSLVGGPEKLFFGSGTQLSVL.

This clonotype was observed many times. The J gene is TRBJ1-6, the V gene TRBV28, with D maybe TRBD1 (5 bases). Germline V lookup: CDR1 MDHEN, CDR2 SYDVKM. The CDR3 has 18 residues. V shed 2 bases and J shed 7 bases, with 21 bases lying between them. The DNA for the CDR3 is TGTGCCAGCAGTTTACCCCTGAGGCGGGACGGCTGGAATTCACCCCTCCACTTT. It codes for CASSLPLRRDGWNSPLHF.

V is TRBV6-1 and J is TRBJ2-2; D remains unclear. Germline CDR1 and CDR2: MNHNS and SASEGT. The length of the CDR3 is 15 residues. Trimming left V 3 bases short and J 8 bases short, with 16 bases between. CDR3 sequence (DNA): TGTGCCAGCAGTGAGCACTACCCAATTCCGGGGGAGCTGTTTTTT. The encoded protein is CASSEHYPIPGELFF.

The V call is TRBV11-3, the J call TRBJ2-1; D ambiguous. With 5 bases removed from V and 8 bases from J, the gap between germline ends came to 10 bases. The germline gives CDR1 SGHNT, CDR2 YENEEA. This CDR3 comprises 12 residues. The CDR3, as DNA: TGTGCCAGCAGCCCCGGAAAGGATGAGCAGTTCTTC. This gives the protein CASSPGKDEQFF.

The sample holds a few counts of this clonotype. The CDR3 DNA reads TGTGCCATCACACAGGGGGCGGCGGCCACTGAAGCTTTCTTT. Protein product: CAITQGAAATEAFF. This chain links TRBV28 with TRBJ1-1; 9 bases fit TRBD1. The germline V gene encodes CDR1 MDHEN and CDR2 SYDVKM. V was clipped by 10 bases and J by 4 bases; unmatched bases: 10. There are 14 residues in the CDR3.

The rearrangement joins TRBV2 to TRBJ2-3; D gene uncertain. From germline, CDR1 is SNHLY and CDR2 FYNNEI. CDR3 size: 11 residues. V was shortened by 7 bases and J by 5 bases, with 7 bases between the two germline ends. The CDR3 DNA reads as TGTGCCAGCATAGAAGAAGATACGCAGTATTTT. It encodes CASIEEDTQYF.

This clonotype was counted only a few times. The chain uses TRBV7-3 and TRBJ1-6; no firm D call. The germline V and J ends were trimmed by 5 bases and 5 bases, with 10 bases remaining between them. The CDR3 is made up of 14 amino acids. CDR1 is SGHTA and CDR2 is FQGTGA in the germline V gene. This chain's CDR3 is CASSHGPNNSPLHF. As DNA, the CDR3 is TGTGCCAGCAGCCACGGGCCGAATAATTCACCCCTCCACTTT.

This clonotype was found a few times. The CDR3 sequence: CASSSRGREQYF. Written as DNA, the CDR3 is TGTGCCAGCAGCTCCAGGGGGCGCGAGCAGTACTTC. This rearrangement joins TRBV3-1 to TRBJ2-7; 8 bases align to TRBD1. V lost 5 bases and J lost 6; bases outside the gene matches: 3. Germline V gives CDR1 LGHDT, CDR2 YNNKEL (reference sequence). This CDR3 comprises 12 residues.

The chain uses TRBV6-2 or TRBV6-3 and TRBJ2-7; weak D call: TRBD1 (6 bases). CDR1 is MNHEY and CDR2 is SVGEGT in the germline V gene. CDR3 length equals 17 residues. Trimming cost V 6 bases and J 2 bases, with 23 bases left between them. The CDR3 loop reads CASSPSPHRVEPYEQYF. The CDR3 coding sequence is TGTGCCAGCAGCCCCTCCCCCCACAGGGTAGAACCCTACGAGCAGTACTTC.

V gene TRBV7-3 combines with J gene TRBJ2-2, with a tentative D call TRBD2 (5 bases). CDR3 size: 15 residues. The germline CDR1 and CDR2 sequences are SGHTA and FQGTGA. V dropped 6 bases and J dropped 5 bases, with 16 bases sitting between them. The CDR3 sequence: CASRTGRGTTGELFF. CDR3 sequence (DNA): TGTGCCAGCAGGACTGGACGGGGAACGACCGGGGAGCTGTTTTTT.

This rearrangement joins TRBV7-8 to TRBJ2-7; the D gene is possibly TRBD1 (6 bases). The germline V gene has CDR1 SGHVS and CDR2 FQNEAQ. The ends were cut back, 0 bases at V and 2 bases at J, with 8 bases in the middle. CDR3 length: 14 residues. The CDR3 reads CASSLAWTAYEQYF. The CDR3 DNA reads TGTGCCAGCAGCTTAGCCTGGACAGCCTACGAGCAGTACTTC. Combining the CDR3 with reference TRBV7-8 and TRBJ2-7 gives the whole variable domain GAGVSQSPRYKVAKRGQDVALRCDPISGHVSLFWYQQALGQGPEFLTYFQNEAQLDKSGLPSDRFFAERPEGSVSTLKIQRTQQEDSAVYLCASSLAWTAYEQYFGPGTRLTVT.

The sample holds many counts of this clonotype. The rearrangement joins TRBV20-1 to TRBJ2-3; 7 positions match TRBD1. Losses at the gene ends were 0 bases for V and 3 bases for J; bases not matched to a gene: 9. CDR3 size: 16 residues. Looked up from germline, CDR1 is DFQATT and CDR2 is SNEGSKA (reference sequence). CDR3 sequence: CSARDDREGRTDTQYF. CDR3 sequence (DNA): TGCAGTGCTAGAGATGACAGGGAAGGTAGGACAGATACGCAGTATTTT.

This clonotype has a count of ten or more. CDR3 sequence: CASSGHRPDSGANVLTF. The CDR3 DNA reads as TGTGCCAGCAGCGGACACCGACCCGATTCTGGGGCCAACGTCCTGACTTTC. V and J are TRBV7-9 and TRBJ2-6, with a tentative D call TRBD1 (5 bases). This CDR3 comprises 17 residues. V lost 5 bases to trimming and J lost 1 base, with 15 bases between them. Per the germline V gene, CDR1 is SEHNR and CDR2 is FQNEAQ (reference sequence).

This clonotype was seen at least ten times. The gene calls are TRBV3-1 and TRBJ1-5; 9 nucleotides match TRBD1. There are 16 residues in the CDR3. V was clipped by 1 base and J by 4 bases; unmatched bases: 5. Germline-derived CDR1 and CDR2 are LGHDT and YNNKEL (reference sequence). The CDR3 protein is CASSQGDRVGNQPQHF. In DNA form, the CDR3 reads TGTGCCAGCAGCCAAGGGGACAGGGTAGGAAATCAGCCCCAGCATTTT.

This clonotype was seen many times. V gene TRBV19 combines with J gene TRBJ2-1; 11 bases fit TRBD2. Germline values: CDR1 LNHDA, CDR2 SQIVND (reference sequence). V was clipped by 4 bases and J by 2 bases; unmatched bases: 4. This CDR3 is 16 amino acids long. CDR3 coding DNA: TGTGCCAGTAGTACTCGACTAGCGGGAACCTACAATGAGCAGTTCTTC. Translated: CASSTRLAGTYNEQFF.

DNA for the CDR3: TGTGCCAGCGGGAGGACAGGGGCCTACGAGCAGTACTTC. Translated: CASGRTGAYEQYF. The J gene is TRBJ2-7, the V gene TRBV2; 9 bases fit TRBD1. Germline trimming cut 8 bases from V and 2 bases from J; bases unmatched to any gene: 4. Germline CDR1 reads SNHLY; CDR2 reads FYNNEI. This CDR3 region has 13 residues. The full variable domain, in which reference TRBV2 and TRBJ2-7 provide the parts outside the CDR3, is EPEVTQTPSHQVTQMGQEVILRCVPISNHLYFYWYRQILGQKVEFLVSFYNNEISEKSEIFDDQFSVERPDGSNFTLKIRSTKLEDSAMYFCASGRTGAYEQYFGPGTRLTVT.

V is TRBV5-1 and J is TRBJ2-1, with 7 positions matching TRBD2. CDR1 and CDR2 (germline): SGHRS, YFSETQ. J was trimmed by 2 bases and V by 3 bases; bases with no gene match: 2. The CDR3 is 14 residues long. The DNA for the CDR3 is TGCGCCAGCAGCTACGGGACTACCTACAATGAGCAGTTCTTC. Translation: CASSYGTTYNEQFF.

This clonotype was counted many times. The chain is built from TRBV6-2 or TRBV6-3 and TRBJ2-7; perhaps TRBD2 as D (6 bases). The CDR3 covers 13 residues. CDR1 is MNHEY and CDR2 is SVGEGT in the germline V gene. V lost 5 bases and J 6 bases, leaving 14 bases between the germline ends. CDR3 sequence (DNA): TGTGCCAGCAGTAGGGCTAGCGCCTCCGAGCAGTACTTC. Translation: CASSRASASEQYF.

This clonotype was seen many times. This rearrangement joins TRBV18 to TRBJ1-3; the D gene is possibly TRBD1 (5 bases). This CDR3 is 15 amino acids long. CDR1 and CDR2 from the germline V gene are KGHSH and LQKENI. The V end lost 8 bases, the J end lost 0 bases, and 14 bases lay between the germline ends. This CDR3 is CASAGTASSGNTIYF. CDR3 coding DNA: TGTGCCAGCGCCGGGACGGCGAGCTCTGGAAACACCATATATTTT.